The sequence of this TCR beta chain was determined in a study of OX40 agonist ivuxolimab in advanced cancers. Study information: Patients received ivuxolimab, an agonistic anti-OX40 (CD134) antibody. Patients received intravenous ivuxolimab every 2 weeks at 0.01 to 10 mg/kg.

General study points: Clonal expansion from baseline to week 6 occurred in both CD4+ and CD8+ T cells.

The method was immunoSEQ multiplex PCR; TCRdb's version includes in-frame clones alone and lacks a portion of them. Found here are roughly 45,000 clones, about nine tenths of them singletons; the top ten hold more than 6.5%. The study sampled blood at baseline, cycle 4 day 1, and cycle 7 day 1. With regard to this clone: The antigen is not known.

The CDR3 covers 16 residues. Germline V gives CDR1 SGHNT, CDR2 YENEEA. The germline V and J ends were trimmed by 5 bases and 7 bases, with 21 bases remaining between them. This material consisted of CD4+ or CD8+ T cells sorted from blood, taken in a trial of the OX40 agonist ivuxolimab. The chain recombines TRBV11-3 with TRBJ2-1, with no clear D. The receptor was isolated from an adult with an advanced solid tumor such as melanoma, head and neck, liver or kidney cancer. The CDR3 sequence: CASSPRKGGPRNEQFF. CDR3 nucleotides: TGTGCCAGCAGCCCGCGTAAGGGTGGGCCTAGGAATGAGCAGTTCTTC.